The TCR beta chain under discussion was sequenced for a study of shared clonotypes between healthy human individuals. Overall study context: Three plates were used per donor for CD4 naive, three for CD4 memory, two for CD8 naive and one for CD8 memory. Study-wide points: The rarefaction results pointed to incomplete sorted-subset sequencing despite large depth. The study generally estimated greater richness for naive than memory subsets.

Every immunoSEQ plate was one replicate of a subset's evenly spread DNA. The repertoire was sequenced with immunoSEQ multiplex PCR; TCRdb's copy has only in-frame clones and lacks some. Of about a million clones in the sample, roughly 80% were seen once. As to this clone: The antigen is undetermined.

Looked up from germline, CDR1 is SQVTM and CDR2 is ANQGSEA. Trimming stripped 7 bases from V and 4 bases from J, with 17 bases between. This CDR3 region has 15 residues. This receptor was obtained from a man aged 18 to 35 in good health. Some clones in this sample may be carry-over from other donors' samples. Sequencing was done on a sample of memory CD4+ T cells from PBMCs. Subset indicated: CD45RA-negative fraction. J is TRBJ2-6 and V is TRBV29-1; tentatively, D is TRBD1 (6 bases). CDR3 sequence reads: CSARIGTSGANVLTF. CDR3 nucleotides: TGCAGCGCACGTATTGGGACATCAGGGGCCAACGTCCTGACTTTC.